The clone carrying this T cell receptor beta chain was seen a few times. TCRdb re-derived calls from the 5' RACE reads in MiXCR, one entry per CDR3 protein. Among some 26,000 distinct CDR3 sequences listed, roughly 4.3% were seen once. This entry is derived from a study of early T cells in non-severe SARS-CoV-2 infection. CDR1 is MNHNY and CDR2 is SVGAGI in the germline V gene (reference sequence). The CDR3 loop spans 15 amino acids. The ends were cut back, 6 bases at V and 7 bases at J, with 19 bases in the middle. The origin of this receptor is an adult who was a healthcare worker with PCR-confirmed SARS-CoV-2 infection or an uninfected control (not recorded which). The J gene is TRBJ1-5, the V gene TRBV6-6; D is uncertain. Sequenced: whole blood. The CDR3 spells CASREGVVAGQPQHF. The CDR3 nucleotides are TGTGCCAGCAGGGAGGGAGTTGTGGCGGGCCAGCCCCAGCATTTT.